This T cell receptor beta chain was profiled in a study of blood T cell repertoires in COVID-19. On the study more broadly: Material from acute and convalescent COVID-19 was sourced from the United States, Italy and Spain. In each case, the material was cDNA or gDNA derived from T cells, B-cell-depleted T cells, or PBMCs.

Sequencing used immunoSEQ multiplex PCR; TCRdb keeps in-frame clones, though not all of them. The sample records some 460,000 clones, 87% being singletons. The CDR3 is 16 amino acids. Germline assignment: CDR1 SGDLS and CDR2 YYNGEE. V shed 0 bases, J shed 1 base, and the junction held 7 bases outside the gene matches. The chain couples TRBV9 to TRBJ2-7; 7 positions agree with TRBD2. The sample comprised PBMCs or T cells enriched from blood (not recorded which). The sequence came from a woman aged 18-35 years who had recovered from COVID-19. CDR3 region: CASSVVPGLLSYEQYF. As DNA, the CDR3 is TGTGCCAGCAGCGTAGTCCCGGGACTACTTTCCTACGAGCAGTACTTC.